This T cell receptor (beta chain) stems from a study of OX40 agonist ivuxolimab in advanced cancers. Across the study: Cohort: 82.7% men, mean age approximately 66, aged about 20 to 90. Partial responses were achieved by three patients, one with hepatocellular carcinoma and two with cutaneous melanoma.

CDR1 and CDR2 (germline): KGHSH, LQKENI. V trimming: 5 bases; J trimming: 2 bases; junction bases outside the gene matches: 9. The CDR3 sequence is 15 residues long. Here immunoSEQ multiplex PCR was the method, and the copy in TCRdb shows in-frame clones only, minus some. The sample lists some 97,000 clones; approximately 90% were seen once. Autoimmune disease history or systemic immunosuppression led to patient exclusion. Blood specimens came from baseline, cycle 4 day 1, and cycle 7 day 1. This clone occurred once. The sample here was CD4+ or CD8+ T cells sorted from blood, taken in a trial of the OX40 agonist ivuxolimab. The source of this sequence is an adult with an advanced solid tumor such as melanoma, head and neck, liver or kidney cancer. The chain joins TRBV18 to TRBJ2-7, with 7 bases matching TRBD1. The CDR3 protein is CASSTGTDIAYEQYF. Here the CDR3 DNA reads TGTGCCAGCTCAACCGGGACAGATATCGCCTACGAGCAGTACTTC.